These 10 T cell receptor beta chains were all obtained from the same sample, sequenced in a study of radiation and T cells in renal cell carcinoma. The time point: baseline pretreatment blood. Regarding treatment: 15 Gy SBRT to primary tumor, nephrectomy 4 weeks later. Here immunoSEQ multiplex PCR was the method, and the copy in TCRdb shows in-frame clones only, minus some. The sample yields 150,000 or so clones, roughly 85% seen once. The specimen was blood, collected from a patient whose treatment included radiotherapy and nephrectomy. These receptors came from a woman aged 45-65 years with renal cell carcinoma.

The chain has TRBV18 and TRBJ1-5; no definite D call. The V and J ends lost 2 bases and 0 bases respectively, with 8 bases between them. The CDR3 consists of 15 residues. Germline loops: CDR1 KGHSH, CDR2 LQKENI. CDR3 sequence: CASSPGRDSNQPQHF. The CDR3 DNA reads TGTGCCAGCTCACCAGGTAGGGATAGCAATCAGCCCCAGCATTTT. Full variable domain (rest looked up from reference TRBV18 and TRBJ1-5): NAGVMQNPRHLVRRRGQEARLRCSPMKGHSHVYWYRQLPEEGLKFMVYLQKENIIDESGMPKERFSAEFPKEGPSILRIQQVVRGDSAAYFCASSPGRDSNQPQHFGDGTRLSIL.

The chain combines TRBV19 with TRBJ1-1; D might be TRBD1 (5 bases). Trimming shortened V by 2 bases and J by 1 base, and 8 bases separated the two germline ends. CDR1 is LNHDA, CDR2 SQIVND, per germline (reference sequence). The CDR3 is 14 residues long. CDR3 in DNA: TGTGCCAGTAGTATACGCCAGGGGAACACTGAAGCTTTCTTT. This gives the protein CASSIRQGNTEAFF. The whole variable domain, remainder taken from reference TRBV19 and TRBJ1-1, is DGGITQSPKYLFRKEGQNVTLSCEQNLNHDAMYWYRQDPGQGLRLIYYSQIVNDFQKGDIAEGYSVSREKKESFPLTVTSAQKNPTAFYLCASSIRQGNTEAFFGQGTRLTVV.

V and J are TRBV27 and TRBJ1-1; D is perhaps TRBD1 (6 bases). The CDR3 has 15 residues. Trimming removed 6 bases from V and 4 bases from J, with 18 bases in between. Germline V gene lookup returns CDR1 MNHEY and CDR2 SMNVEV (reference sequence). The CDR3 reads CASSSDPRGGTEAFF. The CDR3 region has the DNA TGTGCCAGCAGCAGCGACCCAAGGGGGGGCACTGAAGCTTTCTTT.

The gene calls are TRBV28 and TRBJ1-5, with D unresolved. Germline values: CDR1 MDHEN, CDR2 SYDVKM. This CDR3 spans 14 amino acids. V was shortened by 5 bases and J by 6 bases, with 14 bases between the two germline ends. The CDR3 sequence: CASSRAPEGQPQHF. The CDR3 nucleotides read TGTGCCAGCAGTCGAGCCCCGGAAGGTCAGCCCCAGCATTTT. Combining the CDR3 with reference TRBV28 and TRBJ1-5 gives the whole variable domain DVKVTQSSRYLVKRTGEKVFLECVQDMDHENMFWYRQDPGLGLRLIYFSYDVKMKEKGDIPEGYSVSREKKERFSLILESASTNQTSMYLCASSRAPEGQPQHFGDGTRLSIL.

The chain joins TRBV6-6 to TRBJ1-5; D gene ambiguous. Trimming shortened V by 11 bases and J by 4 bases, and 9 bases separated the two germline ends. CDR1 is MNHNY and CDR2 is SVGAGI in the germline V gene (reference sequence). The CDR3 sequence is 11 residues long. In DNA form, the CDR3 reads TGTGCCGCTGGAGGGAATCAGCCCCAGCATTTT. It translates to CAAGGNQPQHF.

This clone was observed a few times. The chain employs TRBV7-2 and TRBJ2-2; D gene unclear. Germline CDR1 and CDR2: SGHTA and FQGNSA. Trimming removed 5 bases at V and 4 bases at J, with 8 bases between. The CDR3 contains 13 residues. The CDR3 protein is CASSAHLTGELFF. CDR3 nucleotides: TGTGCCAGCAGCGCCCACCTCACCGGGGAGCTGTTTTTT.

This clone was seen more than once but under ten times. The chain links TRBV4-3 to TRBJ1-1; a weak D match, TRBD1 (5 bases). The CDR3 is made up of 13 amino acids. The germline V gene encodes CDR1 LGHNA and CDR2 YSLEER. V lost 4 bases and J 7 bases, leaving 13 bases between the germline ends. The CDR3 here is CASSPQQRGEAFF. The DNA for the CDR3 is TGCGCCAGCAGCCCCCAACAGAGGGGTGAAGCTTTCTTT.

This chain links TRBV6-5 with TRBJ2-1; perhaps TRBD2 as D (6 bases). Germline V CDR1 and CDR2: MNHEY, SVGAGI. Trimming removed 2 bases at V and 8 bases at J, with 13 bases between. CDR3 length: 14 amino acids. CDR3 nucleotides: TGTGCCAGCAGTTACAGGCAGCAGCGGGATGAGCAGTTCTTC. Residues: CASSYRQQRDEQFF.

The chain employs TRBV19 and TRBJ1-2, with D possibly TRBD1 on 6 matching bases. Germline CDR1 reads LNHDA; CDR2 reads SQIVND (reference sequence). The CDR3 totals 14 residues. Between the trimmed V and J ends, which lost 6 bases and 1 base, there was a span of 12 bases. This chain's CDR3 is CASRLQGNNYGYTF. Written as DNA, the CDR3 is TGTGCCAGTAGGCTACAGGGAAATAACTATGGCTACACCTTC.

J is TRBJ1-5 and V is TRBV2, with TRBD1 as a possible D gene (5 bases). V was pared by 1 base and J by 2 bases, with 12 bases between. There are 16 residues in the CDR3. The germline CDR1 and CDR2 sequences are SNHLY and FYNNEI. CDR3 amino acids: CASSEDAGLRNQPQHF. The CDR3 DNA follows: TGTGCCAGCAGTGAAGATGCGGGGCTTCGCAATCAGCCCCAGCATTTT. Based on the CDR3 plus reference TRBV2 and TRBJ1-5, the full variable domain is EPEVTQTPSHQVTQMGQEVILRCVPISNHLYFYWYRQILGQKVEFLVSFYNNEISEKSEIFDDQFSVERPDGSNFTLKIRSTKLEDSAMYFCASSEDAGLRNQPQHFGDGTRLSIL.